The 21 T cell receptor beta chains below were found in one sample sequenced in a study of sequential checkpoint blockade in melanoma. Here immunoSEQ multiplex PCR was the method, and the copy in TCRdb shows in-frame clones only, minus some. Here the sample spans tens of thousands of clones, 86% being singletons. Described treatment: randomized to nivolumab then ipilimumab (arm A) or the reverse (arm B). The sequencing used CD8+ T cells sorted from blood (inferred from file names), collected from a patient given nivolumab and ipilimumab in sequence. All receptors derive from a human donor with melanoma.

The chain employs TRBV27 and TRBJ2-5, with 7 positions matching TRBD2. V lost 8 bases, J lost 4 bases, and 7 bases stayed unmatched. Germline V gene sequence: CDR1 MNHEY, CDR2 SMNVEV (reference sequence). This CDR3 spans 13 amino acids. This CDR3 reads CASGIAGPETQYF. The CDR3 DNA follows: TGTGCCAGCGGAATAGCGGGCCCAGAGACCCAGTACTTC.

The chain uses TRBV19 and TRBJ2-1; a weak D match, TRBD1 (5 bases). The CDR3 consists of 15 residues. From germline, CDR1 is LNHDA and CDR2 SQIVND (reference sequence). Trimming took 1 base from V and 8 from J, leaving 15 bases between them. The CDR3 sequence: CASSIGGAPPDEQFF. The CDR3, as DNA: TGTGCCAGTAGTATAGGTGGGGCACCCCCGGATGAGCAGTTCTTC.

The chain is built from TRBV19 and TRBJ1-1, with D hard to call. Germline V gene sequence: CDR1 LNHDA, CDR2 SQIVND (reference sequence). The CDR3 has 14 amino acids. Trimming removed 0 bases from V and 5 bases from J, with 10 bases in between. CDR3 coding DNA: TGTGCCAGTAGTATAGAAGGCGGTGTTACTGAAGCTTTCTTT. This translates into CASSIEGGVTEAFF.

This chain connects TRBV4-1 to TRBJ1-4; 7 bases align to TRBD1. This CDR3 is built from 17 residues. V was pared by 0 bases and J by 8 bases, with 12 bases of the junction left unmatched. The V gene's germline CDR1 is MGHRA and CDR2 YSYEKL. CDR3 residues: CASSQDGARGGDEKLFF. CDR3 DNA sequence: TGCGCCAGCAGCCAAGATGGAGCTCGAGGGGGCGACGAAAAACTGTTTTTT.

Only one count was recorded for this clone. The chain employs TRBV29-1 and TRBJ2-5; tentatively, D is TRBD2 (6 bases). Per germline, CDR1 SQVTM and CDR2 ANQGSEA. The CDR3 runs to 13 residues. The ends were cut back, 3 bases at V and 5 bases at J, with 13 bases in the middle. The CDR3 nucleotides are TGCAGCGTTGACGTCGGGAGTGGGGAGACCCAGTACTTC. Protein: CSVDVGSGETQYF.

This clone was detected only once. The V gene is TRBV5-6, the J gene TRBJ1-2; 8 nucleotides match TRBD1. The V segment lost 4 bases and the J segment 2 bases; nucleotides outside the gene matches: 10. This CDR3 is 16 amino acids long. Germline CDR1 and CDR2: SGHDT and YYEEEE. The CDR3 DNA reads TGTGCCAGCAGCACCCGACAGGGGAGGGCCAACTATGGCTACACCTTC. It is translated as CASSTRQGRANYGYTF. The variable domain in full, completed from reference TRBV5-6 and TRBJ1-2, reads DAGVTQSPTHLIKTRGQQVTLRCSPKSGHDTVSWYQQALGQGPQFIFQYYEEEERQRGNFPDRFSGHQFPNYSSELNVNALLLGDSALYLCASSTRQGRANYGYTFGSGTRLTVV.

The chain joins TRBV28 to TRBJ2-1; the D gene is possibly TRBD2 (5 bases). The CDR3 runs 13 residues. The germline gives CDR1 MDHEN, CDR2 SYDVKM. Trimming took off 3 bases at V and 7 bases at J, with 10 bases between the two ends. The CDR3 sequence is CASSFRLSNEQFF. CDR3 DNA: TGTGCCAGCAGTTTCCGACTATCAAATGAGCAGTTCTTC.

This chain joins TRBV9 and TRBJ1-1, with D hard to call. The CDR3 runs to 12 residues. Trimming stripped 3 bases from V and 4 bases from J, with 7 bases between. Germline V gene data show CDR1 as SGDLS and CDR2 as YYNGEE. CDR3 loop: CASSAGSTEAFF. The CDR3 nucleotides read TGTGCCAGCAGCGCCGGTAGCACTGAAGCTTTCTTT.

This clone was seen only once. The V gene is TRBV6-1, the J gene TRBJ2-7; 8 bases agree with TRBD1. The trim removed 0 bases at V and 2 bases at J, leaving 3 bases unmatched. CDR3 length: 15 amino acids. Germline lookup yields CDR1 MNHNS and CDR2 SASEGT. CDR3 bases: TGTGCCAGCAGTGAAGCCCGGACAGGGCCCTACGAGCAGTACGTC. Translating it yields CASSEARTGPYEQYV.

CDR3 sequence: CASSSSFSYEQYF. CDR3 in DNA: TGTGCCAGCAGCTCCTCCTTCAGCTACGAGCAGTACTTC. The rearrangement uses TRBV7-9 and TRBJ2-7; D is uncertain. The CDR3 runs to 13 residues. CDR1 and CDR2 (germline): SEHNR, FQNEAQ (reference sequence). With 4 bases removed from V and 3 bases from J, the gap between germline ends came to 10 bases.

The chain carries TRBV9 and TRBJ1-2, with 10 positions matching TRBD1. The trim removed 3 bases at V and 4 bases at J, leaving 6 bases unmatched. The CDR3 spans 15 residues. Per the germline V gene, CDR1 is SGDLS and CDR2 is YYNGEE. CDR3 nucleotide sequence: TGTGCCAGCAGCGCATGGGGACAGGGGAGCTATGGCTACACCTTC. It is translated as CASSAWGQGSYGYTF.

V gene TRBV19 combines with J gene TRBJ1-4; TRBD1 matches 7 bases. V lost 5 bases to trimming and J lost 5 bases; unmatched junction nucleotides: 23. Germline-derived CDR1 and CDR2 are LNHDA and SQIVND (reference sequence). CDR3 size: 20 residues. The CDR3 region has the DNA TGTGCCAGTAGTCCTCCCTCGACCAACGCAGGGGGGACAGTAAATGAAAAACTGTTTTTT. Translated: CASSPPSTNAGGTVNEKLFF. The full variable domain, with the rest looked up from reference TRBV19 and TRBJ1-4, is DGGITQSPKYLFRKEGQNVTLSCEQNLNHDAMYWYRQDPGQGLRLIYYSQIVNDFQKGDIAEGYSVSREKKESFPLTVTSAQKNPTAFYLCASSPPSTNAGGTVNEKLFFGSGTQLSVL.

This clone was recorded only once. This sequence joins TRBV27 and TRBJ2-7, with a possible D match to TRBD1 (6 bases). Germline CDR1 is MNHEY and CDR2 is SMNVEV (reference sequence). The CDR3 loop spans 11 amino acids. V shed 4 bases and J shed 6 bases, with 7 bases lying between them. The CDR3 nucleotides read TGTGCCAGCAGTTCGACAGGCGAGCAGTACTTC. Its protein product is CASSSTGEQYF.

This clone was counted a single time. The gene calls are TRBV7-2 and TRBJ2-7; D unclear. Germline V gene data show CDR1 as SGHTA and CDR2 as FQGNSA. V lost 3 bases and J lost 0, with 6 bases in between. This CDR3 contains 13 residues. CDR3 in amino acids: CASSFHSSYEQYV. CDR3 nucleotides: TGTGCCAGCAGCTTTCATAGCTCCTACGAGCAGTACGTC.

V usage is TRBV19 and J usage is TRBJ1-1; D is uncertain. The germline V and J ends were trimmed by 4 bases and 5 bases, with 11 bases remaining between them. The CDR3 is 13 residues long. Germline values: CDR1 LNHDA, CDR2 SQIVND (reference sequence). The chain's CDR3 is CASSTGLRTEAFF. The CDR3 nucleotides are TGTGCCAGTAGTACAGGACTCCGGACTGAAGCTTTCTTT.

The rearrangement uses TRBV29-1 and TRBJ2-1, with TRBD2 identical over 7 bases. This CDR3 spans 16 amino acids. J gave up 8 bases and V 2 bases, and 15 bases lay outside the gene matches. CDR1 and CDR2 (germline): SQVTM, ANQGSEA. CDR3 amino acids: CSVESSGEPLIDEQFF. The CDR3 nucleotides read TGCAGCGTTGAATCCAGCGGGGAGCCTCTTATCGATGAGCAGTTCTTC.

This clone has just a few counts. The chain couples TRBV7-9 to TRBJ1-5, with D hard to call. Looked up from germline, CDR1 is SEHNR and CDR2 is FQNEAQ (reference sequence). V shed 0 bases and J shed 5 bases, with 5 bases lying between them. The CDR3 covers 13 residues. CDR3 loop: CASSLAFDQPQHF. The CDR3 nucleotides read TGTGCCAGCAGCTTAGCTTTCGATCAGCCCCAGCATTTT.

V and J are TRBV9 and TRBJ1-6; weak D call: TRBD1 (6 bases). This CDR3 has 17 amino acids. The germline gives CDR1 SGDLS, CDR2 YYNGEE. Trimming took 3 bases from V and 0 from J, leaving 13 bases between them. The CDR3 DNA sequence: TGTGCCAGCAGCGCCCATGACAGGAGCTCCTATAATTCACCCCTCCACTTT. Protein product: CASSAHDRSSYNSPLHF.

This chain joins TRBV29-1 and TRBJ2-2; D unclear. This CDR3 has 13 residues. Germline lookup yields CDR1 SQVTM and CDR2 ANQGSEA. The V and J ends lost 8 bases and 0 bases respectively, with 10 bases between them. The CDR3 loop reads CSFGTPNTGELFF. The CDR3 DNA reads as TGCAGCTTTGGAACACCGAACACCGGGGAGCTGTTTTTT.

The CDR3 sequence is CASSQVQGTEAFF. The CDR3 region has the DNA TGCGCCAGCAGCCAAGTCCAGGGGACTGAAGCTTTCTTT. V gene TRBV4-1 combines with J gene TRBJ1-1; weak D call: TRBD1 (6 bases). This CDR3 has 13 amino acids. CDR1 and CDR2 (germline): MGHRA, YSYEKL. V lost 1 base and J lost 5, with 8 bases in between.

The chain joins TRBV9 to TRBJ2-1; perhaps TRBD2 as D (6 bases). This CDR3 spans 15 amino acids. Trimming took off 2 bases at V and 1 base at J, with 10 bases between the two ends. Germline V gene sequence: CDR1 SGDLS, CDR2 YYNGEE. The CDR3 here is CASSVGGASYNEQFF. In DNA form, the CDR3 reads TGTGCCAGCAGCGTTGGCGGGGCATCCTACAATGAGCAGTTCTTC.